What follows are 23 T cell receptor beta chains derived from one specimen sequenced in a study of cytomegalovirus exposure and HLA in healthy donors (dated by TCRdb to between 2016 and 2019). Libraries were built with the immunoSEQ multiplex PCR assay. For the multiplex PCR, a mixture combining 60 forward primers for TCR Vbeta segments and 13 reverse primers for TCR Jbeta segments was used. Entries here come from immuneACCESS through TCRdb and include only in-frame sequences with V and J called. Some clones fail to appear in such tables; in the studies checked, an unresolved V gene covers under half of the shortfall, and the cause of the remainder is unknown. The table for this sample lists nearly 200,000 clones; 82% of them were counted only once. The top ten clonotypes cover roughly 0.098% of the sample. The sequencing sample was made of PBMCs. All receptors come from a boy younger than 10 in good health and CMV-seronegative.

This clone was counted a single time. The rearrangement links TRBV9 to TRBJ1-6; 9 bases line up with TRBD1. J was trimmed by 2 bases and V by 5 bases; bases with no gene match: 5. The CDR3 loop spans 16 amino acids. Germline V CDR1 and CDR2: SGDLS, YYNGEE. The CDR3 bases are TGTGCCAGCAGGGATCGACAGGGGGCCTATAATTCACCCCTCCACTTT. Protein product: CASRDRQGAYNSPLHF.

The genes are TRBV5-1 and TRBJ2-7; TRBD2 might be the D (7 bases). CDR3 length: 14 residues. Looked up from germline, CDR1 is SGHRS and CDR2 is YFSETQ. Trimming removed 6 bases from V and 2 bases from J, with 15 bases in between. Here the CDR3 reads CASKGGVGAYEQYF. CDR3 DNA: TGCGCCAGCAAGGGGGGGGTCGGCGCCTACGAGCAGTACTTC.

The rearrangement uses TRBV15 and TRBJ2-7; 10 bases match TRBD2. The germline V gene encodes CDR1 LNHNV and CDR2 YYDKDF (reference sequence). V shed 4 bases and J 2 bases; nucleotides not matched to a gene: 5. This CDR3 region has 15 residues. CDR3 amino acids: CATSISSGGTYEQYF. Here the CDR3 DNA reads TGTGCCACCAGCATATCTAGCGGGGGTACCTACGAGCAGTACTTC.

The genes are TRBV5-6 and TRBJ1-3, with a weak D call TRBD1 (5 bases). The CDR3 is 14 amino acids. The V end lost 0 bases, the J end lost 3 bases, and 7 bases lay between the germline ends. In germline, CDR1 is SGHDT, CDR2 YYEEEE. CDR3: CASSLGQFGNTIYF. The CDR3 coding sequence is TGTGCCAGCAGCTTGGGACAGTTTGGAAACACCATATATTTT. The whole variable domain, filled in from reference TRBV5-6 and TRBJ1-3, reads DAGVTQSPTHLIKTRGQQVTLRCSPKSGHDTVSWYQQALGQGPQFIFQYYEEEERQRGNFPDRFSGHQFPNYSSELNVNALLLGDSALYLCASSLGQFGNTIYFGEGSWLTVV.

The rearrangement links TRBV5-4 to TRBJ1-1, with TRBD1 identical over 11 bases. The CDR3 runs 16 residues. J gave up 10 bases and V 0 bases, and 11 bases lay outside the gene matches. Germline V CDR1 and CDR2: SGHNT, YYREEE (reference sequence). The CDR3 coding sequence is TGTGCCAGCAGCTTGGCCCGGGGAGGGACAGGGGGTGGAGCTTTCTTT. This sequence encodes CASSLARGGTGGGAFF.

The DNA for the CDR3 is TGTGCCAGCAGTTTAGATATCGGACAGAGCTCCTACGAGCAGTACTTC. Translation: CASSLDIGQSSYEQYF. The V gene is TRBV27, the J gene TRBJ2-5; D is perhaps TRBD1 (6 bases). The J call may be in error: the DNA end matches TRBJ2-7 better. This CDR3 has 16 residues. Germline CDR1 reads MNHEY; CDR2 reads SMNVEV (reference sequence).

The chain employs TRBV4-3 and TRBJ1-1; 11 bases are shared with TRBD1. In germline, CDR1 is LGHNA, CDR2 YSLEER. CDR3 size: 15 residues. The junction had 1 base not matched to a gene; V was cut back by 4 bases and J by 0 bases. CDR3 sequence reads: CASSLGQGVNTEAFF. In DNA, the CDR3 is TGCGCCAGCAGCCTGGGACAGGGGGTGAACACTGAAGCTTTCTTT.

This clone was seen a handful of times. The CDR3 coding sequence is TGTGCCAGCGGGGGCCTGACAGGCACTGAAGCTTTCTTT. Encoded protein: CASGGLTGTEAFF. V gene TRBV2 combines with J gene TRBJ1-1; D is possibly TRBD1 (6 bases). Per the germline V gene, CDR1 is SNHLY and CDR2 is FYNNEI. This CDR3 has 13 residues. V lost 8 bases, J lost 4 bases, and 14 bases lay in between.

The chain links TRBV6-5 to TRBJ2-7; the match to TRBD2 covers 9 bases. The J segment lost 7 bases and the V segment lost 0 bases, leaving 10 bases of the junction unmatched. From germline, CDR1 is MNHEY and CDR2 SVGAGI. The CDR3 covers 16 residues. CDR3 sequence reads: CASSYSTAGGVWEQYF. The CDR3, as DNA: TGTGCCAGCAGTTACTCGACAGCGGGGGGTGTATGGGAGCAGTACTTC.

The rearrangement links TRBV10-3 to TRBJ2-2; tentatively, D is TRBD1 (6 bases). Germline-derived CDR1 and CDR2 are ENHRY and SYGVKD. CDR3 length: 14 amino acids. Deletions cut 7 bases from V and 1 base from J, with 10 bases between. In nucleotides, the CDR3 is TGTGCCATCACCGAGGGACAGAACACCGGGGAGCTGTTTTTT. Its translation: CAITEGQNTGELFF.

The V and J genes are TRBV27 and TRBJ2-7; D possibly corresponds to TRBD2 (5 bases). This CDR3 has 15 residues. With 2 bases removed from V and 6 bases from J, the gap between germline ends came to 17 bases. The germline CDR1 and CDR2 sequences are MNHEY and SMNVEV (reference sequence). CDR3 loop: CASSLAAGRSAEQYF. As DNA, the CDR3 is TGTGCCAGCAGTTTAGCGGCGGGCAGGTCTGCCGAGCAGTACTTC.

The V and J genes are TRBV19 and TRBJ1-2, with D tentatively TRBD1 (5 bases). Germline V lookup: CDR1 LNHDA, CDR2 SQIVND (reference sequence). V was cut by 1 base and J by 8 bases, with 11 bases left in between. This CDR3 region has 13 residues. The CDR3 DNA follows: TGTGCCAGTAGTATAGCGACAGTAGACGGCTACACCTTC. It specifies CASSIATVDGYTF.

The genes are TRBV19 and TRBJ1-2, with a tentative D call TRBD1 (5 bases). Germline V gene data show CDR1 as LNHDA and CDR2 as SQIVND (reference sequence). This CDR3 is built from 17 residues. V was shortened by 5 bases and J by 7 bases, with 26 bases between the two germline ends. CDR3 nucleotide sequence: TGTGCCAGTAGTCTTACCCAGGGCAGCCCACTAAGTGGTGGCTACACCTTC. Translation gives CASSLTQGSPLSGGYTF.

This chain links TRBV4-3 with TRBJ2-5; 15 nucleotides agree with TRBD2. The J call may not be correct, given that the DNA end is closer to TRBJ2-7. CDR1 LGHNA and CDR2 YSLEER come from the germline V gene. The CDR3 spans 16 residues. The chain's CDR3 is CASSHGLAGGPGEQYF. The CDR3 DNA sequence: TGCGCCAGCAGCCACGGACTAGCGGGGGGGCCTGGCGAGCAGTACTTC.

The chain uses TRBV6-6 and TRBJ1-6; 10 bases line up with TRBD1. The CDR3 contains 15 residues. J lost 6 bases, V lost 6 bases, and 5 bases had no gene match. The V gene's germline CDR1 is MNHNY and CDR2 SVGAGI (reference sequence). CDR3 sequence (DNA): TGTGCCAGCAGGACAGGGGACAGGGGTAATTCACCCCTCCACTTT. The encoded protein is CASRTGDRGNSPLHF.

A few counts support this clone. The rearrangement joins TRBV4-1 to TRBJ2-2; D remains unclear. The CDR3 runs 14 residues. V gave up 1 base and J gave up 6 bases, with 9 bases separating them. Germline loops: CDR1 MGHRA, CDR2 YSYEKL. The CDR3 loop is CASSQVITSGELFF. In DNA, the CDR3 is TGCGCCAGCAGCCAAGTTATCACATCCGGGGAGCTGTTTTTT.

The rearrangement links TRBV23-1 to TRBJ1-1, with 7 bases identical to TRBD1. TRBV23-1 is given ORF status, its function remaining uncertain. The length of the CDR3 is 17 residues. V was clipped by 7 bases and J by 0 bases; unmatched bases: 14. CDR3 protein: CASTYRSQGNLNTEAFF. DNA for the CDR3: TGCGCCAGCACCTACAGGTCACAGGGGAACTTGAACACTGAAGCTTTCTTT.

This chain connects TRBV4-3 to TRBJ1-3; no definite D call. Trimming took 0 bases from V and 1 from J, leaving 7 bases between them. CDR1 and CDR2 (germline): LGHNA, YSLEER. The CDR3 contains 15 residues. This CDR3 reads CASSQDRGSGNTIYF. Here the CDR3 DNA reads TGCGCCAGCAGCCAAGATCGGGGTTCTGGAAACACCATATATTTT.

The CDR3 sequence: CASSVTGVYGYTF. The CDR3 bases are TGTGCCAGCAGCGTAACAGGGGTCTATGGCTACACCTTC. The chain employs TRBV9 and TRBJ1-2; 7 bases fit TRBD1. Germline V gene sequence: CDR1 SGDLS, CDR2 YYNGEE. The ends lost 1 base at V and 4 bases at J; junction bases unmatched: 1. This CDR3 is built from 13 residues.

The rearrangement uses TRBV5-4 and TRBJ1-3; TRBD1 matches at 8 bases. J was trimmed by 0 bases and V by 4 bases; bases with no gene match: 9. CDR3 length equals 17 residues. Germline-derived CDR1 and CDR2 are SGHNT and YYREEE (reference sequence). The DNA of the CDR3 is TGTGCCAGCAGCAAAGAGGGACAGGCCTTCTCTGGAAACACCATATATTTT. Translated: CASSKEGQAFSGNTIYF.

In nucleotides, the CDR3 is TGTGCCAGCAGCTTAAGCGGTGGGTCCGCAGATACGCAGTATTTT. Amino acid sequence: CASSLSGGSADTQYF. The rearrangement joins TRBV7-3 to TRBJ2-3; D uncertain. Germline V gene sequence: CDR1 SGHTA, CDR2 FQGTGA. With 1 base removed from V and 4 bases from J, the gap between germline ends came to 12 bases. CDR3 size: 15 residues.

DNA of the CDR3: TGCGCCAGCAGCTTGGACGGCGGTGAACCACAAGAGACCCAGTACTTC. Translating gives CASSLDGGEPQETQYF. The V gene is TRBV5-1, the J gene TRBJ2-5; D is undetermined. Germline V gives CDR1 SGHRS, CDR2 YFSETQ. The CDR3 is made up of 16 amino acids. V lost 0 bases to trimming and J lost 2 bases, with 14 bases between them.

This clone was picked up one time. This rearrangement joins TRBV18 to TRBJ1-2, with TRBD1 matching over 10 bases. The germline CDR1 and CDR2 sequences are KGHSH and LQKENI. V shed 5 bases and J 6 bases; nucleotides not matched to a gene: 0. This CDR3 spans 12 amino acids. The CDR3 region is CASSGTGDGYTF. CDR3 DNA: TGTGCCAGCTCAGGGACAGGGGATGGCTACACCTTC. The full variable domain, completed using reference TRBV18 and TRBJ1-2, is NAGVMQNPRHLVRRRGQEARLRCSPMKGHSHVYWYRQLPEEGLKFMVYLQKENIIDESGMPKERFSAEFPKEGPSILRIQQVVRGDSAAYFCASSGTGDGYTFGSGTRLTVV.